This T cell receptor (beta chain) emerged from a study of OX40 agonist ivuxolimab in advanced cancers. Concerning the study at large: Ivuxolimab was an agonistic, fully human IgG2 monoclonal antibody directed against OX40 (CD134), a costimulatory receptor. Intravenous ivuxolimab was administered to patients every 2 weeks at six dose levels: 0.01, 0.1, 0.3, 1.5, 3 and 10 mg/kg. Among the roughly 52 dose-escalation patients, about 20 had hepatocellular carcinoma, around 15 melanoma, 9 renal cell carcinoma and 9 head and neck cancer. A male proportion of roughly 80% and a mean age of approximately 60 years, ranging from 23 to 79, were recorded for the dose-escalation cohort. Prior anti-PD-1, anti-PD-L1 or anti-CTLA-4 therapy was permitted, and approximately 40% of dose-escalation patients had received checkpoint inhibitors. Partial responses occurred in three dose-escalation patients, of whom one had hepatocellular carcinoma and two had cutaneous melanoma. Peripheral TCRbeta sequencing was intended to test whether TCR sequence diversity was altered and clonal T-cell expansion was caused by ivuxolimab. The monotherapy dose-escalation portion (N of about 50 patients) of the phase I ivuxolimab trial is reported in the paper. The paper's findings and limits, for the study overall: After ivuxolimab, more expanded clones were found on average in CD8+ T cells than in CD4+ T cells. The antigen specificity of the peripheral T cells that underwent clonal expansion was not determined. Clonal expansion of both CD4+ and CD8+ blood T cells was observed from baseline to week 6 at doses 0.1 to 3.0 mg/kg. Low levels of normalized T-cell clonal expansion were also shown by some nonresponding patients. In the 0.1-3.0 mg/kg groups, partial responders were among the patients with the lowest normalized peripheral clonal expansion, particularly in CD8+ T cells.

The trial excluded patients who had a history of autoimmune disease or were on systemic immunosuppression. In every dose cohort, peripheral blood was drawn for TCR sequencing at baseline, cycle 4 day 1, and cycle 7 day 1. The samples were taken from a phase I, first-in-human, multicenter, open-label dose-escalation trial of ivuxolimab. Adults with locally advanced or metastatic melanoma, renal cell, hepatocellular, or head and neck squamous cell carcinoma were enrolled in the trial. Before TCR sequencing, CD4+ T cells and CD8+ T cells were sorted from peripheral blood as separate populations. Spanning cysteine to phenylalanine, the CDR3 consists of 14 amino acids. CDR3 DNA only is kept here, 42 bases in frame from base 1. Based on the germline V gene, the CDR1 and CDR2 sequences are SGDLS and YYNGEE. Compared with germline, V lacks 3 bases and J lacks 7 bases; bases without a gene match: 7. In regard to this clone: This clone's antigen is unknown. There are no base qualities to consult, and no much larger clone falls within one base.

Genomic DNA was isolated from the sorted cells so that the TCRbeta CDR3 region could be sequenced. TCRbeta CDR3 regions were sequenced using the immunoSEQ Assay. TCRdb took this table from immuneACCESS and kept in-frame rearrangements with V and J called. Such tables lack part of the clones; where checked against another copy, unresolved V genes explain under half of the gap, and the rest is unexplained. Across this sample there are around 90,000 clones, with just under 90% seen only once. The ten largest clones represent around 7.4% of the sample. This chain joins TRBV9 to TRBJ1-1; a stretch of 9 junction bases matches TRBD1. The sample here was CD4+ or CD8+ T cells sorted from blood, taken in a trial of the OX40 agonist ivuxolimab. The receptor's source is an adult with an advanced solid tumor such as melanoma, head and neck, liver or kidney cancer. The CDR3 protein is CASSEHRGLGEAFF. The sequence in DNA is TGTGCCAGCAGCGAGCACAGGGGGCTTGGTGAAGCTTTCTTT.